This TCR beta chain is from a study of shared clonotypes between healthy human individuals (TCRdb year 2020). About the full investigation: A couple of women and a few men aged 18 to 49 years were included in the cohort. Blood TCR repertoires of a handful of healthy adults were deeply sequenced to estimate repertoire size and the extent of clonotype sharing between individuals. To increase sequencing depth and limit assay-specific biases, TCR repertoire library preparation and sequencing were carried out by different laboratories using diverse techniques. Leukapheresis yielded between about 0.9 and 9 billion PBMCs per donor. Broad study findings and their caveats: Pairwise subsampling led to the expectation that sequencing depth would affect the degree of clonotype sharing among donors. The genetic and exposure-history diversity represented was limited by the small number of donors. Only blood was sampled, and tissue TCR repertoires likely differ from those in blood.

Donors were healthy HIV-negative adults with no recently reported acute infections or vaccinations. Every donor was a Caucasian adult living in Nashville, Tennessee, USA. For unsorted samples, about 87 million PBMCs were counted, and genomic DNA was extracted using the QIAamp DNA Blood Mini kit. After blood collection by leukapheresis, PBMCs were isolated using Ficoll-Histopaque density gradient centrifugation and then cryopreserved in the vapor phase of liquid nitrogen. Using the deep immunoSEQ assay, multiplex PCR amplified TCR CDR3 regions from genomic DNA. For each cell subset, the extracted genomic DNA was distributed evenly across all wells of several immunoSEQ 96-well plates, and each plate served as one replicate. For unsorted PBMC, 300 ng genomic DNA, equal to 30,000 or so T cell genomes, was loaded into each replicate PCR. Genomic DNA from unsorted PBMC was sequenced over ten immunoSEQ deep assay plates. Purified libraries were quantified with a Qubit 3.0 fluorometer, sized on a Bioanalyzer 2100, and re-quantified with the KAPA Library Quantification kit. Each immunoSEQ 96-well plate was sequenced on its own single-read 150-cycle Illumina NextSeq 550 flow cell. Per the authors' processing: The immunoSEQ output contained only junctional sequences without quality scores, so filtering could not match that applied to full-length reads. Sequences were annotated with PyIR, a Python wrapper for IgBLAST v1.9, and V/J genes and CDR3 were assigned using IMGT germline references. Reads were filtered out if the reads had weak V/J assignments (E-value above 1e-6), no CDR3, stop codons, out-of-frame junctions, or ambiguous translated residues. V3J clonotypes were defined as sequences sharing an identical inferred V gene, J gene, and CDR3 amino acid sequence. To compute the percentage overlap between repertoires, the number of shared unique clonotypes was divided by the size of the smaller repertoire. RTK rarefaction, the Chao1 estimator, and Recon v2.1 estimates of unobserved clonotypes were used to assess repertoire richness. TCRdb carries this immuneACCESS record with in-frame sequences only. Its versions omit some clonotypes, under half of them owing to an unresolved V gene in the studies checked, with the rest unexplained. V and J calls and clone size are copied from that table; D and trimming were computed from the DNA. The sample table lists fewer than 550,000 clones, almost 80% of them with a count of one. In total, the top ten clones hold 9.5% to 15% of the sample.

Including cysteine and phenylalanine, the CDR3 has 13 amino acids. Here the CDR3 DNA is all that survives: 39 bases in frame from base 1. Deletion took 6 bases off V and 2 bases off J, with a span of 10 bases between the germline ends. CDR1 and CDR2 are drawn from the germline V gene: SNHLY, FYNNEI. For this clone: The antigen it binds to is not known. No clone much larger than this one lies a single base away; base qualities are absent.

The V gene is TRBV2 and the J gene is TRBJ2-5, and perhaps TRBD2 as D gene, on 6 matching bases. The sequencing input was PBMCs. This receptor was taken from a woman aged 40 to 49 in good health. Some clones in this sample may be carry-over from other donors' samples. The bases read TGTGCCAGCAGGCGGGGAAGACAAGAGACCCAGTACTTC. This translates into CASRRGRQETQYF.